This is a list of T cell receptor beta chains from one sample in a study of OX40 agonist ivuxolimab in advanced cancers. The table came from immunoSEQ multiplex PCR; TCRdb's copy has only in-frame clones and leaves some out. The sample contains more than 100,000 clones, 80% to 90% of which appear only once. The source was CD4+ or CD8+ T cells sorted from blood, collected in a trial of the OX40 agonist ivuxolimab. Receptors originate from an adult with an advanced solid tumor such as melanoma, head and neck, liver or kidney cancer. The CDR3 runs from the conserved cysteine through the conserved F or W. Rows may omit the clone size; those that give it use once, few, many or a size class.

J	size	V	CDR3
TRBJ1-5	-	TRBV7-8	CASSLDRGGGNQPQHF
TRBJ2-5	-	TRBV2	CASRPGLAGGRVGTQYF
TRBJ2-5	-	TRBV2	CASSEKTRATETQYF
TRBJ1-1	-	TRBV4-3	CASSQGAGTNTEAFF
TRBJ2-6	-	TRBV2	CASPPGQAEAGANVLTF
TRBJ2-1	-	TRBV29-1	CSVESGQTSYNEQFF
TRBJ2-5	-	TRBV28	CASMRGPQETQYF
TRBJ2-3	-	TRBV5-1	CASSRDMFTDTQYF
TRBJ2-5	-	TRBV6-5	CASSSIQETQYF
TRBJ2-3	-	TRBV5-8	CASSSINLGTDTQYF
TRBJ1-5	-	TRBV7-2	CASSPGQGWQPQHF
TRBJ2-1	once	TRBV20-1	CSALSRNEQFF
TRBJ1-1	-	TRBV18	CASSSTGGGEAFF
TRBJ1-3	-	TRBV11-3	CASSVSQPENTIYF
TRBJ2-7	-	TRBV11-2	CASSFSPPGPSGAYEQYF
TRBJ2-1	once	TRBV7-2	CASSFSSGGSRDEQFF
TRBJ2-2	-	TRBV7-2	CASFQGASGGTGELFF
TRBJ2-7	-	TRBV11-2	CASSLVAAGGEQYF
TRBJ2-7	-	TRBV10-1	CASSALAGVEQYF
TRBJ1-6	-	TRBV6-5	CASGSEGNSPLHF
TRBJ2-7	-	TRBV9	CASSPLWGAQHEQYF
-	-	TRBV6-5	CASSYSLNGVYEQYF
TRBJ1-1	-	TRBV19	CASSKRRTEAFF
TRBJ2-5	-	TRBV5-4	CASSLVPSETQYF
TRBJ2-6	-	TRBV7-9	CASSLYNSGANVLTF
TRBJ2-5	-	TRBV30	CAWSVLGETQYF
TRBJ2-7	-	TRBV14	CASSQDGATAQYF
TRBJ1-2	-	TRBV19	CASRLLGPYGYTF
TRBJ2-2	-	TRBV15	CATSREWGRDTGELFF
TRBJ1-6	few	TRBV16	CASSQSNSPLHF
TRBJ2-7	-	TRBV6-5	CASSPLGVYEQYF
TRBJ2-5	-	TRBV10-3	CAISAQDRGGETQYF
TRBJ1-2	few	TRBV9	CASSVQTASYGYTF
TRBJ2-7	-	TRBV30	CAWSGAFLYEQYF
TRBJ2-5	-	TRBV9	CASSVDLSGGQETQYF
TRBJ2-3	-	TRBV28	CASSHAGSTDTQYF
TRBJ2-1	-	TRBV6-1	CASSDPREQFF
TRBJ1-1	-	TRBV7-2	CASSPLRVTEAFF
TRBJ2-1	-	TRBV5-1	CASSASEGGRYNEQFF
TRBJ2-1	once	TRBV5-1	CASSSGLFSSYNEQFF
TRBJ1-2	-	TRBV6-4	CASSETTGWEANYGYTF
TRBJ2-5	-	TRBV6-5	CASSPIESGTQYF
TRBJ1-1	-	TRBV7-8	CASSLGYARGAFF
TRBJ1-5	-	TRBV6-5	CASTGGYNQPQHF
TRBJ2-7	-	TRBV7-2	CASSTGTLPYEQYF